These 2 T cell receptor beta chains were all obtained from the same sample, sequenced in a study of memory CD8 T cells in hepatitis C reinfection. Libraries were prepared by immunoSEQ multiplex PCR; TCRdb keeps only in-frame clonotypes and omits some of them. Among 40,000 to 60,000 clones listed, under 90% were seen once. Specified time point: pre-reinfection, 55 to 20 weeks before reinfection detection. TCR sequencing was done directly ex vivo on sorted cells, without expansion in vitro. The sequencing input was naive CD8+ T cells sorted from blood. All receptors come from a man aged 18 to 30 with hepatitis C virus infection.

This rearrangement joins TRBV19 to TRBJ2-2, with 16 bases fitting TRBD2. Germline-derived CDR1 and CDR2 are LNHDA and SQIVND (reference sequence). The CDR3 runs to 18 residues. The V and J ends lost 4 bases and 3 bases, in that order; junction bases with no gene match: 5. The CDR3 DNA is TGTGCCAGTAGTACGGGACTAGCGGGGGGGCCGCACACCGGGGAGCTGTTTTTT. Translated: CASSTGLAGGPHTGELFF.

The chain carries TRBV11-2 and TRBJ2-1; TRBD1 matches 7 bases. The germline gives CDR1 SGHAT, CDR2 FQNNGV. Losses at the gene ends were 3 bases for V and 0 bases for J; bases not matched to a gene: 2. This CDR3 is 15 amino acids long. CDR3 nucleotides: TGTGCCAGCAGCTTGGACAGGAGCTCCTACAATGAGCAGTTCTTC. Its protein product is CASSLDRSSYNEQFF.